The subject of this entry is one T cell receptor beta chain. The antigen is not known. All participating donors were Caucasian adults from Nashville, Tennessee. This sample was taken from a study of shared clonotypes between healthy human individuals. Findings and caveats of the study: Blood alone was sampled, and tissue repertoires likely differ. Donor scarcity curtailed the genetic and exposure-history diversity represented herein.

TCRdb's table, derived via immunoSEQ multiplex PCR, lists solely in-frame clones and lacks some. This repertoire shows about 1.5 million clones, around 98% found once; its top ten account for 0.4% to 0.55%. The V end was cut by 3 bases, the J end by 5 bases, with 17 bases between. CDR3 size: 16 residues. The germline V gene encodes CDR1 SGHNT and CDR2 YYREEE (reference sequence). The genes are TRBV5-4 and TRBJ2-2; D is uncertain. This TCR was recovered from a man aged 25-45 years in good health. Sequenced sample: naive CD4+ T cells sorted from blood. Subset meaning: CD45RA+ positively selected. CDR3 coding DNA: TGTGCCAGCAGCTCCGGAAGATCATCTGGGACCGGGGAGCTGTTTTTT. Its protein product is CASSSGRSSGTGELFF.